Listed below are T cell receptor beta chains from one sample, sequenced in a study of blood T cell repertoires in COVID-19. Only in-frame clones appear in the TCRdb table, and some are missing; sequencing was by immunoSEQ multiplex PCR. The sample shows 300,000 or so clones, roughly nine tenths of them seen only once. The sequencing sample was made of PBMCs or T cells enriched from blood (not recorded which). The receptors come from a man in his sixties who had recovered from COVID-19. Both conserved end residues are trimmed from each CDR3. Each record gives: D gene, J gene, V gene, clone size, CDR3 protein. A D gene is named only where the DNA matches it firmly. Rows may omit the clone size; those that give it use once, few, many or a size class.

d_gene: TRBD1
j_gene: TRBJ1-2
v_gene: TRBV9
abundance: -
CDR3aa: ASSPDGQGPETGGYT

d_gene: -
j_gene: TRBJ2-1
v_gene: TRBV11-2
abundance: -
CDR3aa: ASSLDRNNEQF

d_gene: -
j_gene: TRBJ2-1
v_gene: TRBV5-4
abundance: -
CDR3aa: ASSRGGGSHNEQF

d_gene: -
j_gene: TRBJ2-7
v_gene: TRBV13
abundance: -
CDR3aa: ASSGRDNGYEQY

d_gene: TRBD2
j_gene: TRBJ2-3
v_gene: TRBV6-4
abundance: -
CDR3aa: ASRKGLAGTDTQY

d_gene: -
j_gene: TRBJ1-1
v_gene: TRBV7-9
abundance: -
CDR3aa: ASTVGGDTEAF

d_gene: TRBD1
j_gene: TRBJ1-6
v_gene: TRBV3-1/TRBV3-2
abundance: once
CDR3aa: ASSQTGTGNSPLH

d_gene: -
j_gene: TRBJ1-5
v_gene: TRBV6-5
abundance: -
CDR3aa: ASRPIQRVQPQH

d_gene: -
j_gene: TRBJ1-2
v_gene: TRBV12-5
abundance: -
CDR3aa: ASGLVGAGVYGYT

d_gene: TRBD1
j_gene: TRBJ1-6
v_gene: TRBV7-8
abundance: -
CDR3aa: ASSLVGTAEPTNSPLH

d_gene: TRBD2
j_gene: TRBJ2-1
v_gene: TRBV9
abundance: -
CDR3aa: ASSVEGSGRAYDNEQF

d_gene: -
j_gene: TRBJ2-5
v_gene: TRBV5-4
abundance: -
CDR3aa: ASSPRQQETQY

d_gene: TRBD1
j_gene: TRBJ2-5
v_gene: TRBV27
abundance: -
CDR3aa: ASSLEGQGKGETQY

d_gene: -
j_gene: TRBJ1-2
v_gene: TRBV4-1
abundance: -
CDR3aa: ASSQEARAYGYT

d_gene: -
j_gene: TRBJ2-3
v_gene: TRBV2
abundance: -
CDR3aa: ASSTWGVGDTQY